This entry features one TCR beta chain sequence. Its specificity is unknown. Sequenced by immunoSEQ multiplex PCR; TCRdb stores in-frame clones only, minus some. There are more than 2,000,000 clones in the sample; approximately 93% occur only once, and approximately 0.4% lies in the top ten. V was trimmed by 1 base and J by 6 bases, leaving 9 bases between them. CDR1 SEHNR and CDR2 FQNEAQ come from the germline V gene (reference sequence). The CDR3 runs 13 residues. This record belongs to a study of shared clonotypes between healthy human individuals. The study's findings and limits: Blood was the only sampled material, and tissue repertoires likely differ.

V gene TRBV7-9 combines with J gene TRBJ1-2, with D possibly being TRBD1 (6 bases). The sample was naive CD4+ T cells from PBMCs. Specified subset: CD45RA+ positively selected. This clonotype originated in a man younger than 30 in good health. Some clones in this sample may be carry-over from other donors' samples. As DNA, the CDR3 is TGTGCCAGCAGCTTAGTACGGGGGCATGGCTACACCTTC. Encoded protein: CASSLVRGHGYTF.